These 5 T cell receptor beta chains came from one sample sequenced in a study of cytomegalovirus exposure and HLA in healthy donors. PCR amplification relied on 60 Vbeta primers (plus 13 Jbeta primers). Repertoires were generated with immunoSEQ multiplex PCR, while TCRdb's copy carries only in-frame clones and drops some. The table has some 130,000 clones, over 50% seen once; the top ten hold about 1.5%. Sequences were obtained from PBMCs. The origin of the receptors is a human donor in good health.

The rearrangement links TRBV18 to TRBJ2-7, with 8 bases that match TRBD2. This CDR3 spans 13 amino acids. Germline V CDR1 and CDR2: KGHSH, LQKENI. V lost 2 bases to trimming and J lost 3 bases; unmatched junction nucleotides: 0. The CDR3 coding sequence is TGTGCCAGCTCACCAGGGACTAGCTACGAGCAGTACTTC. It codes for CASSPGTSYEQYF.

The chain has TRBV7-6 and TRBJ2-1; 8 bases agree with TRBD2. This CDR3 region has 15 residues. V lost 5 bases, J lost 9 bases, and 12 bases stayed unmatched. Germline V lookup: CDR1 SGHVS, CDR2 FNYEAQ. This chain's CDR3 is CASSPGIAGLIEQFF. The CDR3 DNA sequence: TGTGCCAGCAGCCCCGGGATAGCGGGACTTATTGAGCAGTTCTTC.

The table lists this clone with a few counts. The CDR3 DNA sequence: TGCGCCAGCAGCTTGGGTCCAGCGGAGAGTGGAGAGACCCAGTACTTC. Its protein product is CASSLGPAESGETQYF. The chain combines TRBV5-1 with TRBJ2-5, with a weak D call TRBD2 (5 bases). Germline CDR1 and CDR2: SGHRS and YFSETQ. The CDR3 is 16 amino acids. V lost 0 bases to trimming and J lost 4 bases, with 16 bases between them.

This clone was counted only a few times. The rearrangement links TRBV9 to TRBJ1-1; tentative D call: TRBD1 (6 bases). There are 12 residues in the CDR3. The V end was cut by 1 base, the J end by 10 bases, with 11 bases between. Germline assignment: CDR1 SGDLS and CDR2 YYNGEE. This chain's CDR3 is CASSVPGEGAFF. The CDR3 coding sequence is TGTGCCAGCAGCGTACCAGGGGAAGGAGCTTTCTTT.

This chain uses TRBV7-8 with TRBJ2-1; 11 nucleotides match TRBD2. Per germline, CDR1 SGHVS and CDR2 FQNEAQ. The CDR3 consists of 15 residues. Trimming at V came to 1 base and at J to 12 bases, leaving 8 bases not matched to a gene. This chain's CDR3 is CASSLVSGGGGGQFF. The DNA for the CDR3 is TGTGCCAGCAGCTTAGTTAGCGGGGGGGGCGGTGGGCAGTTCTTC.